These T cell receptor beta chains were read from a single sample in a study of blood T cell repertoires in COVID-19. TCRdb keeps only in-frame clones here, not all; method: immunoSEQ multiplex PCR. The repertoire includes under 250,000 clones, about 90% of them detected once, and about 1.3% sits in the top ten. Material for sequencing was peripheral blood. The receptor source for this set is a man aged 25-40 years with acute or convalescent COVID-19. The CDR3 runs from the conserved cysteine through the conserved F or W. A D gene is named only where the DNA matches it firmly. Size tells how often a clone was seen (once, few, many) or the class of an expanded clone, and some rows leave it out.

>.|.|TRBJ2-1|TRBV30
CAWNPGTPYNEQFF
TGTGCCTGGAACCCCGGGACTCCCTACAATGAGCAGTTCTTC
>.|once|TRBJ2-1|TRBV15
CATSRGRGRVYNEQFF
TGTGCCACCAGCAGAGGCCGTGGCAGGGTCTACAATGAGCAGTTCTTC
>.|once|TRBJ1-1|TRBV5-4
CASSGGAAAFF
TGTGCCAGCAGCGGCGGGGCTGCCGCTTTCTTT
>.|.|TRBJ1-2|TRBV7-9
CASSPLGGGYTF
TGTGCCAGCAGTCCCTTGGGGGGTGGCTACACCTTC
>.|.|TRBJ2-2|TRBV3-1/TRBV3-2
CASSLRGTGELFF
TGTGCCAGCAGCCTCCGGGGCACCGGGGAGCTGTTTTTT
>.|many|TRBJ1-5|TRBV5-8
CASSWTPGFGYSNQPQHF
TGTGCCAGCAGCTGGACCCCAGGGTTCGGGTATAGCAATCAGCCCCAGCATTTT
>.|.|TRBJ2-5|TRBV30
CAWSQAQETQYF
TGTGCCTGGAGCCAGGCCCAAGAGACCCAGTACTTC
>.|.|TRBJ2-3|TRBV7-9
CASSLGGAADTQYF
TGTGCCAGCAGCTTAGGCGGGGCTGCAGATACGCAGTATTTT
>TRBD1|.|TRBJ1-2|TRBV28
CASFGQGASYGYTF
TGTGCCAGTTTCGGGCAGGGGGCCAGCTATGGCTACACCTTC
>TRBD1|.|TRBJ2-6|TRBV27
CASSSGGYGSGANVLTF
TGTGCCAGCAGTTCAGGGGGTTATGGATCCGGGGCCAACGTCCTGACTTTC
>.|.|TRBJ2-1|TRBV4-2
CASSDWGEYNEQFF
TGTGCCAGCTCCGATTGGGGGGAATACAATGAGCAGTTCTTC
>.|.|TRBJ2-2|TRBV30
CAWRYTAHTGELFF
TGTGCCTGGAGATATACAGCACACACCGGGGAGCTGTTTTTT
>TRBD2|.|TRBJ2-7|TRBV7-8
CASSSRTSATYEQYF
TGTGCCAGCAGCTCCCGGACTAGCGCGACCTACGAGCAGTACTTC
>.|once|TRBJ2-5|TRBV7-9
CASSSLLETQYF
TGTGCCAGCAGCTCTCTTCTCGAGACCCAGTACTTC
>.|few|TRBJ2-7|TRBV10-1
CASSSSSYEQYF
TGCGCCAGCAGTTCTAGCTCCTACGAGCAGTACTTC
>.|.|TRBJ1-1|TRBV6-5
CASTRTETNTEAFF
TGTGCCAGCACGAGGACAGAAACGAACACTGAAGCTTTCTTT
>.|once|TRBJ1-1|TRBV18
CASSPLARGNTEAFF
TGTGCCAGCTCACCATTGGCCAGGGGAAACACTGAAGCTTTCTTT
>TRBD1|.|TRBJ1-1|TRBV7-2
CASSFSRGTEAFF
TGTGCCAGCAGCTTTTCCAGGGGGACTGAAGCTTTCTTT
>.|.|TRBJ2-2|TRBV7-2
CASSLDRKNTGELFF
TGTGCCAGCAGCTTAGACAGGAAGAACACCGGGGAGCTGTTTTTT
>.|.|TRBJ1-2|TRBV3-1/TRBV3-2
CASSLINYGYTF
TGTGCCAGCAGCCTAATAAATTATGGCTACACCTTC
>TRBD1|.|TRBJ1-5|TRBV2
CASREWDRGNQPQHF
TGTGCCAGCAGGGAATGGGACAGGGGCAATCAGCCCCAGCATTTT
>TRBD1|few|TRBJ2-3|TRBV6-5
CAGSDRGTATDTQYF
TGTGCCGGATCGGACAGGGGGACTGCCACAGATACGCAGTATTTT